The table lists the clone carrying this T cell receptor (beta chain) with a few counts. Antigen unknown. Other DNA sequences of this sample code for an identical CDR3. TCRdb's table, derived via immunoSEQ multiplex PCR, lists solely in-frame clones and lacks some. The data show 200,000 to 250,000 clones, over 80% seen once. These data are taken from a study of cytomegalovirus exposure and HLA in healthy donors. Across the whole study: The approximately 110 validation repertoires used a platform that matched the one used for the approximately 610 first-cohort repertoires, as a later analysis reported.

Study conclusions and caveats: Reportedly, diagnosis of cytomegalovirus status by the classifier showed high specificity and sensitivity.

Sequenced material: PBMCs. The sequence came from a woman aged 30 to 39 in good health and CMV-seropositive.

This CDR3 reads CASSVSPTGNYGYTF. The CDR3 DNA follows: TGTGCCAGCAGCGTATCTCCGACAGGGAACTATGGCTACACCTTC. J is TRBJ1-2 and V is TRBV9; 7 positions agree with TRBD1. This CDR3 has 15 amino acids. CDR1 is SGDLS and CDR2 is YYNGEE in the germline V gene. The V and J ends lost 1 base and 2 bases, in that order; junction bases with no gene match: 5.